The 24 T cell receptor beta chains presented below share a single source sample, sequenced in a study of PD-L1 blockade in urothelial cancer. Clones were read by immunoSEQ multiplex PCR, and TCRdb kept only the in-frame ones, dropping some. The repertoire holds roughly 74,000 clones, with approximately 86% as singletons. The specimen comprised PBMCs, sampled around atezolizumab (anti-PD-L1) treatment. The receptors derive from an older woman with urothelial cancer.

V is TRBV5-4 and J is TRBJ2-3; D perhaps matches TRBD1 (6 bases). CDR1 SGHNT and CDR2 YYREEE come from the germline V gene (reference sequence). The CDR3 has 14 amino acids. V gave up 0 bases and J gave up 4 bases, with 9 bases separating them. The CDR3 is CASSLAAGADTQYF. DNA of the CDR3: TGTGCCAGCAGCTTGGCCGCAGGGGCAGATACGCAGTATTTT.

This rearrangement joins TRBV5-4 to TRBJ2-7, with a possible D match to TRBD1 (5 bases). This CDR3 region has 14 residues. V was cut by 2 bases and J by 1 base, with 10 bases left in between. CDR1 and CDR2 (germline): SGHNT, YYREEE (reference sequence). The CDR3 bases are TGTGCCAGCAGCTTACAGGTGTCTTCCTACGAGCAGTACTTC. Its translation is CASSLQVSSYEQYF.

The J gene is TRBJ2-5, the V gene TRBV7-2; 12 nucleotides match TRBD2. Germline V lookup: CDR1 SGHTA, CDR2 FQGNSA. Trimming cost V 5 bases and J 0 bases; bases outside gene matches: 4. The CDR3 length is 16 residues. The CDR3 loop reads CASSPLAGGYQETQYF. The DNA for the CDR3 is TGTGCCAGCAGCCCACTAGCGGGGGGATACCAAGAGACCCAGTACTTC. Combining the CDR3 with reference TRBV7-2 and TRBJ2-5 gives the whole variable domain GAGVSQSPSNKVTEKGKDVELRCDPISGHTALYWYRQSLGQGLEFLIYFQGNSAPDKSGLPSDRFSAERTGGSVSTLTIQRTQQEDSAVYLCASSPLAGGYQETQYFGPGTRLLVL.

The chain is built from TRBV20-1 and TRBJ2-1; a possible D gene is TRBD2 (6 bases). The CDR3 loop spans 11 amino acids. The V end lost 3 bases, the J end lost 9 bases, and 9 bases lay between the germline ends. Germline loops: CDR1 DFQATT, CDR2 SNEGSKA (reference sequence). The CDR3 DNA reads TGCAGTGCTAGGGAGGGAGGTGAGCAGTTCTTC. Its protein is CSAREGGEQFF.

V gene TRBV5-6 combines with J gene TRBJ2-6; D unclear. This CDR3 has 15 amino acids. Trimming pared 2 bases from V and 0 bases from J, leaving 6 bases between. Per germline, CDR1 SGHDT and CDR2 YYEEEE. CDR3 region: CASSFSFSGANVLTF. CDR3 DNA: TGTGCCAGCAGCTTTAGTTTCTCTGGGGCCAACGTCCTGACTTTC.

The chain links TRBV11-2 to TRBJ2-7, with D possibly matching TRBD1 (6 bases). Looked up from germline, CDR1 is SGHAT and CDR2 is FQNNGV. V was shortened by 3 bases and J by 7 bases, with 19 bases between the two germline ends. CDR3 size: 15 residues. This CDR3 reads CASSFNPTTGIEQYF. The CDR3 DNA reads TGTGCCAGCAGCTTCAACCCTACCACAGGGATTGAGCAGTACTTC.

The chain carries TRBV19 and TRBJ2-7; 11 nucleotides align to TRBD2. In germline, CDR1 is LNHDA, CDR2 SQIVND (reference sequence). The CDR3 consists of 15 residues. The J segment lost 4 bases and the V segment lost 5 bases, leaving 7 bases of the junction unmatched. CDR3 DNA sequence: TGTGCCAGTAGTCGTAGCGGGGGGGCGAATTACGAGCAGTACTTC. Its protein product is CASSRSGGANYEQYF.

A few counts support this clone. The chain combines TRBV29-1 with TRBJ2-5; tentatively, D is TRBD2 (5 bases). The germline V gene has CDR1 SQVTM and CDR2 ANQGSEA. The CDR3 sequence is 11 residues long. The CDR3 bases are TGCATTGTCGAGCGGCAAGAGACCCAGTACTTC. It translates to CIVERQETQYF.

The rearrangement links TRBV7-9 to TRBJ2-3; TRBD1 is a possible D gene (8 bases). This CDR3 region has 16 residues. Trimming removed 5 bases from V and 4 bases from J, with 19 bases in between. CDR1 and CDR2 (germline): SEHNR, FQNEAQ (reference sequence). The CDR3: CASSENRGGSADTQYF. In DNA, the CDR3 is TGTGCCAGCAGCGAGAACAGGGGGGGTAGCGCAGATACGCAGTATTTT.

V is TRBV6-5 and J is TRBJ2-5; weak D call: TRBD1 (5 bases). CDR3 length equals 15 residues. V shed 2 bases and J shed 1 base, with 11 bases lying between them. Germline CDR1 reads MNHEY; CDR2 reads SVGAGI. In DNA, the CDR3 is TGTGCCAGCAGTTACAGGGGATTGGCCCAAGAGACCCAGTACTTC. Encoded protein: CASSYRGLAQETQYF.

The V gene is TRBV18, the J gene TRBJ2-7, with D maybe TRBD1 (6 bases). CDR1 is KGHSH, CDR2 LQKENI, per germline. V was cut by 5 bases and J by 0 bases, with 11 bases left in between. CDR3 length: 14 residues. CDR3 coding DNA: TGTGCCAGCTCAGCCAGGGGCGTCTCCTACGAGCAGTACTTC. It codes for CASSARGVSYEQYF.

CDR3 nucleotide sequence: TGTGCCAGCAGCTTGGGGCAGAGGAATGAAAAACTGTTTTTT. Translated, it gives CASSLGQRNEKLFF. The J gene is TRBJ1-4, the V gene TRBV7-8; possible D gene TRBD1, 5 bases. Germline CDR1 SGHVS, CDR2 FQNEAQ. With 3 bases removed from V and 5 bases from J, the gap between germline ends came to 10 bases. This CDR3 is built from 14 residues.

This clone was picked up a small number of times. V and J are TRBV19 and TRBJ1-5; perhaps TRBD1 as D (6 bases). Germline-derived CDR1 and CDR2 are LNHDA and SQIVND (reference sequence). V dropped 4 bases and J dropped 2 bases, with 9 bases sitting between them. The CDR3 loop spans 14 amino acids. CDR3 coding DNA: TGTGCCAGTAGTACAGGGGCCCGCAATCAGCCCCAGCATTTT. This sequence encodes CASSTGARNQPQHF.

The chain recombines TRBV9 with TRBJ1-4; weak D call: TRBD1 (5 bases). The CDR3 sequence is 14 residues long. Germline V gene lookup returns CDR1 SGDLS and CDR2 YYNGEE. The V gene lost 3 bases and the J gene lost 2 bases, with 8 bases spanning the gap. DNA of the CDR3: TGTGCCAGCAGCGAACAGGTCACTAATGAAAAACTGTTTTTT. Its protein is CASSEQVTNEKLFF.

The rearrangement joins TRBV6-1 to TRBJ2-7, with 11 bases identical to TRBD1. V lost 4 bases and J lost 3; bases outside the gene matches: 20. This CDR3 comprises 20 residues. CDR1 is MNHNS and CDR2 is SASEGT in the germline V gene. The DNA for the CDR3 is TGTGCCAGCAGTGTTTTGCGGACAGGGGGCGCCGTTCCCGCCAGCTACGAGCAGTACTTC. Translation: CASSVLRTGGAVPASYEQYF.

The chain uses TRBV28 and TRBJ2-1; D gene unclear. Per germline, CDR1 MDHEN and CDR2 SYDVKM. This CDR3 is built from 11 residues. V lost 5 bases and J 4 bases, leaving 3 bases between the germline ends. DNA of the CDR3: TGTGCCAGCAGTCCGTACAATGAGCAGTTCTTC. It specifies CASSPYNEQFF.

This chain joins TRBV5-8 and TRBJ2-5, with 11 bases aligning to TRBD2. This CDR3 is 15 amino acids long. The germline gives CDR1 SGHTS, CDR2 YDEGEE. The V and J ends lost 0 bases and 5 bases, in that order; junction bases with no gene match: 3. DNA for the CDR3: TGTGCCAGCAGCTTGGTTTCTAGCGGGGGGGAGACCCAGTACTTC. This sequence encodes CASSLVSSGGETQYF.

The chain carries TRBV5-1 and TRBJ2-7; 10 bases are shared with TRBD2. The CDR3 covers 16 residues. V dropped 0 bases and J dropped 3; count of bases not matched to a gene: 6. From germline, CDR1 is SGHRS and CDR2 YFSETQ. CDR3 DNA: TGCGCCAGCAGCTTGGAGGGGACTAGCGTTCGCTACGAGCAGTACTTC. It is translated as CASSLEGTSVRYEQYF.

The chain recombines TRBV5-1 with TRBJ2-1; D perhaps matches TRBD1 (5 bases). Germline V gives CDR1 SGHRS, CDR2 YFSETQ. The V gene lost 0 bases and the J gene lost 8 bases, with 12 bases spanning the gap. This CDR3 region has 14 residues. The CDR3 DNA reads TGCGCCAGCAGCTTGGTAGGGGATCTGGATGAGCAGTTCTTC. It specifies CASSLVGDLDEQFF.

The V gene is TRBV9, the J gene TRBJ2-5; D is ambiguous. V lost 3 bases to trimming and J lost 3 bases, with 6 bases between them. The germline gives CDR1 SGDLS, CDR2 YYNGEE. The CDR3 extends over 12 amino acids. The CDR3 reads CASSANEETQYF. The CDR3 region has the DNA TGTGCCAGCAGCGCCAATGAAGAGACCCAGTACTTC.

The gene calls are TRBV29-1 and TRBJ1-3; D not resolved. The CDR3 length is 13 residues. Trimming removed 5 bases from V and 4 bases from J, with 12 bases in between. Germline values: CDR1 SQVTM, CDR2 ANQGSEA. This CDR3 reads CSVRQEEGNTIYF. The CDR3 bases are TGCAGCGTTCGGCAGGAGGAAGGAAACACCATATATTTT.

The chain joins TRBV28 to TRBJ2-7; 7 nucleotides line up with TRBD2. Germline loops: CDR1 MDHEN, CDR2 SYDVKM. The ends lost 5 bases at V and 3 bases at J; junction bases unmatched: 7. This CDR3 is built from 14 residues. Here the CDR3 reads CASSARTRNYEQYF. CDR3 in DNA: TGTGCCAGCAGTGCCCGGACTAGAAACTACGAGCAGTACTTC.

This clone has a single count. The CDR3 region is CASSNRRQFGYNYGYTF. The CDR3 region has the DNA TGCGCCAGCAGCAACCGAAGACAGTTTGGCTACAACTATGGCTACACCTTC. The J gene is TRBJ1-2, the V gene TRBV5-1; D is possibly TRBD1 (5 bases). The CDR3 consists of 17 residues. V was shortened by 4 bases and J by 2 bases, with 21 bases between the two germline ends. Germline assignment: CDR1 SGHRS and CDR2 YFSETQ. Full variable domain (missing parts from reference TRBV5-1 and TRBJ1-2): KAGVTQTPRYLIKTRGQQVTLSCSPISGHRSVSWYQQTPGQGLQFLFEYFSETQRNKGNFPGRFSGRQFSNSRSEMNVSTLELGDSALYLCASSNRRQFGYNYGYTFGSGTRLTVV.

The chain joins TRBV30 to TRBJ2-5; 9 bases line up with TRBD1. The V segment lost 3 bases and the J segment 5 bases; nucleotides outside the gene matches: 4. The CDR3 sequence is 13 residues long. Germline V gene lookup returns CDR1 GTSNPN and CDR2 SVGIG (reference sequence). The CDR3 sequence: CAWSGQGWETQYF. CDR3 in DNA: TGTGCCTGGAGCGGACAGGGGTGGGAGACCCAGTACTTC.